Shown below are 28 T cell receptor beta chains from a single sample sequenced in a study of cytomegalovirus exposure and HLA in healthy donors. 60 Vbeta and 13 Jbeta primers were used in PCR. The method was immunoSEQ multiplex PCR; TCRdb's version includes in-frame clones alone and lacks a portion of them. Here the sample spans roughly 150,000 clones, approximately 79% being singletons. The specimen sequenced was PBMCs. The receptors originated from a male donor in good health and CMV-seronegative.

This clone was found a few times. This rearrangement joins TRBV6-5 to TRBJ1-4; D is unclear. Deletions cut 0 bases from V and 2 bases from J, with 7 bases between. The germline V gene has CDR1 MNHEY and CDR2 SVGAGI. This CDR3 has 15 residues. CDR3 nucleotide sequence: TGTGCCAGCAGTTACTCGGGCCAGACTAATGAAAAACTGTTTTTT. Protein: CASSYSGQTNEKLFF.

This chain uses TRBV6-5 with TRBJ2-7, with a weak D call TRBD2 (7 bases). CDR1 is MNHEY and CDR2 is SVGAGI in the germline V gene. The CDR3 has 15 residues. Trimming removed 10 bases at V and 3 bases at J, with 22 bases between. The CDR3 spells CATQKDGGLHYEQYF. DNA for the CDR3: TGTGCCACCCAAAAGGACGGGGGGCTACACTACGAGCAGTACTTC.

This chain uses TRBV7-2 with TRBJ2-1; a possible D gene is TRBD1 (5 bases). Trimming removed 3 bases from V and 2 bases from J, with 11 bases in between. Germline lookup yields CDR1 SGHTA and CDR2 FQGNSA. The CDR3 consists of 15 residues. The DNA for the CDR3 is TGTGCCAGCAGCTTCGTGCAGGGCACCTACAATGAGCAGTTCTTC. It codes for CASSFVQGTYNEQFF.

The rearrangement uses TRBV5-6 and TRBJ2-7; the D gene is possibly TRBD2 (5 bases). Germline lookup yields CDR1 SGHDT and CDR2 YYEEEE. Trimming pared 0 bases from V and 4 bases from J, leaving 8 bases between. The CDR3 has 13 residues. The CDR3 reads CASSLGSGYEQYF. CDR3 sequence (DNA): TGTGCCAGCAGCTTGGGTTCGGGGTACGAGCAGTACTTC.

The chain has TRBV4-3 and TRBJ2-5, with 8 bases fitting TRBD2. The trim removed 4 bases at V and 1 base at J, leaving 11 bases unmatched. The V gene's germline CDR1 is LGHNA and CDR2 YSLEER. CDR3 size: 17 residues. CDR3 DNA: TGCGCCAGCAGCCCGACCTGGACTAGCCTTACCCAAGAGACCCAGTACTTC. It yields the protein CASSPTWTSLTQETQYF.

With respect to this clone: No conserved phenylalanine or tryptophan is present at the end of the CDR3, so a read error is the likely explanation. Because the CDR3's place on the DNA is in doubt, the DNA is left out and the CDR3 is given as listed by TCRdb. This rearrangement joins TRBV6-1 to TRBJ1-2; the D call in the table, TRBD1, was not verified against the DNA. The CDR3 adds up to 8 amino acids, both ends counted. The germline gives CDR1 MNHNS, CDR2 SASEGT. CDR3 in amino acids: CASSETPL.

The V and J genes are TRBV7-2 and TRBJ2-4; 15 nucleotides match TRBD2. Trimming at V came to 5 bases and at J to 7 bases, leaving 9 bases not matched to a gene. The CDR3 consists of 17 residues. CDR1 and CDR2 from the germline V gene are SGHTA and FQGNSA. The CDR3 sequence: CASSPPGLAGGQNIQYF. The CDR3 coding sequence is TGTGCCAGCAGCCCACCGGGACTAGCGGGGGGTCAGAACATTCAGTACTTC.

V gene TRBV5-6 combines with J gene TRBJ1-2; D is uncertain. CDR3 length: 14 amino acids. The V end lost 3 bases, the J end lost 13 bases, and 22 bases lay between the germline ends. Germline-derived CDR1 and CDR2 are SGHDT and YYEEEE. The CDR3 DNA follows: TGTGCCAGCAGCTCGATACAGTTCGGTTGGTCGTGCACCTTC. Its protein is CASSSIQFGWSCTF.

The CDR3 spells CASSPGGSQGYTF. The CDR3 nucleotides are TGTGCCAGCAGCCCTGGGGGGTCGCAAGGCTACACCTTC. The J gene is TRBJ1-2, the V gene TRBV7-2, with D tentatively TRBD1 (5 bases). The V and J ends lost 5 bases and 8 bases respectively, with 15 bases between them. Looked up from germline, CDR1 is SGHTA and CDR2 is FQGNSA. This CDR3 comprises 13 residues.

The CDR3 loop reads CAISEGGAGANVLTF. In DNA, the CDR3 is TGTGCCATCAGTGAGGGAGGCGCTGGGGCCAACGTCCTGACTTTC. The V call is TRBV10-3, the J call TRBJ2-6; TRBD2 is a possible D gene (5 bases). V lost 2 bases and J 2 bases, leaving 7 bases between the germline ends. The length of the CDR3 is 15 residues. CDR1 and CDR2 from the germline V gene are ENHRY and SYGVKD.

This sequence joins TRBV5-1 and TRBJ1-6; 9 positions agree with TRBD1. CDR1 and CDR2 from the germline V gene are SGHRS and YFSETQ. The CDR3 runs 15 residues. The trim removed 5 bases at V and 10 bases at J, leaving 10 bases unmatched. The CDR3 is CASSGSGQGSSPLHF. The CDR3 nucleotides read TGCGCCAGCAGTGGTTCGGGACAGGGAAGCTCACCCCTCCACTTT.

The rearrangement joins TRBV2 to TRBJ2-5; D is undetermined. Germline CDR1 reads SNHLY; CDR2 reads FYNNEI. This CDR3 has 13 residues. With 7 bases removed from V and 10 bases from J, the gap between germline ends came to 19 bases. The chain's CDR3 is CASTPSPQLRQYF. CDR3 DNA: TGTGCCAGCACCCCCAGCCCACAGCTACGCCAGTACTTC.

The chain has TRBV12-5 and TRBJ2-1; 7 nucleotides agree with TRBD2. This CDR3 is built from 14 residues. V lost 7 bases, J lost 7 bases, and 10 bases stayed unmatched. CDR1 and CDR2 from the germline V gene are LGHNT and FRNRAP. The DNA for the CDR3 is TGTGCTAGTGCCCTGGGGCTAGCGGTAAATGAGCAGTTCTTC. Translated, it gives CASALGLAVNEQFF.

On this clone: At one of its ends the junction is not consistent with the germline gene, which may arise from a read error. V and J are TRBV7-7 and TRBJ2-2; 8 nucleotides line up with TRBD1. The length of the CDR3 is 15 residues. CDR1 SSHAT and CDR2 FNYEAQ come from the germline V gene (reference sequence). In nucleotides, the CDR3 is TGTGCTAGCAGTTCCGGGACAGGAGTCACCGGGGAGCTGTTTTTT. It encodes CASSSGTGVTGELFF.

This clone turned up a few times. The V call is TRBV4-3, the J call TRBJ1-6; no firm D call. Trimming removed 4 bases at V and 1 base at J, with 11 bases between. The germline CDR1 and CDR2 sequences are LGHNA and YSLEER. This CDR3 is built from 16 residues. The CDR3 sequence: CASSPAFGSYNSPLHF. In DNA, the CDR3 is TGCGCCAGCAGCCCCGCGTTCGGGTCCTATAATTCACCCCTCCACTTT.

V and J are TRBV5-5 and TRBJ1-5; perhaps TRBD1 as D (5 bases). V gave up 4 bases and J gave up 2 bases, with 10 bases separating them. The CDR3 spans 14 residues. Germline CDR1 SGHKS, CDR2 YYEKEE (reference sequence). The CDR3 coding sequence is TGTGCCAGCAGCCGGGGGGAGGGCAATCAGCCCCAGCATTTT. Translating it yields CASSRGEGNQPQHF.

The V and J genes are TRBV5-6 and TRBJ2-1; D may be TRBD1 (6 bases). The germline V gene has CDR1 SGHDT and CDR2 YYEEEE. This CDR3 is built from 13 residues. Trimming stripped 4 bases from V and 10 bases from J, with 15 bases between. DNA for the CDR3: TGTGCCAGCAGCCGCGACAGGTCTTGGGAGCAGTTCTTC. Protein product: CASSRDRSWEQFF.

V gene TRBV18 combines with J gene TRBJ1-2; D might be TRBD1 (6 bases). V shed 1 base and J shed 8 bases, with 17 bases lying between them. This CDR3 contains 15 residues. CDR1 KGHSH and CDR2 LQKENI come from the germline V gene. This CDR3 reads CASSPRSTQGKGYTF. The CDR3 DNA is TGTGCCAGCTCACCACGGTCCACCCAGGGGAAAGGCTACACCTTC.

This chain links TRBV7-6 with TRBJ2-5; no firm D call. CDR3 length: 15 residues. Per the germline V gene, CDR1 is SGHVS and CDR2 is FNYEAQ. Trimming cost V 5 bases and J 5 bases, with 18 bases left between them. CDR3 amino acids: CASSRRGAMVETQYF. In nucleotides, the CDR3 is TGTGCCAGCAGCCGTAGAGGAGCGATGGTGGAGACCCAGTACTTC.

This sequence joins TRBV5-6 and TRBJ1-5; D ambiguous. V dropped 2 bases and J dropped 1 base, with 10 bases sitting between them. The CDR3 consists of 15 residues. Germline V gives CDR1 SGHDT, CDR2 YYEEEE. The CDR3 here is CASSFGSASNQPQHF. CDR3 DNA sequence: TGTGCCAGCAGCTTCGGGTCAGCCAGCAATCAGCCCCAGCATTTT.

The V gene is TRBV4-1, the J gene TRBJ1-6; no clear D gene. With 5 bases removed from V and 0 bases from J, the gap between germline ends came to 11 bases. This CDR3 has 16 residues. CDR1 and CDR2 from the germline V gene are MGHRA and YSYEKL. CDR3 sequence reads: CASSASHSSYNSPLHF. The DNA of the CDR3 is TGCGCCAGCAGCGCAAGTCACAGCTCCTATAATTCACCCCTCCACTTT.

This clone came up a few times. The V gene is TRBV15, the J gene TRBJ2-7; D ambiguous. The length of the CDR3 is 13 residues. Germline CDR1 is LNHNV and CDR2 is YYDKDF (reference sequence). V dropped 4 bases and J dropped 4 bases, with 11 bases sitting between them. This CDR3 is CATSTRHFYEQYF. CDR3 in DNA: TGTGCCACCAGCACCCGACACTTTTACGAGCAGTACTTC.

The genes are TRBV19 and TRBJ2-2; possibly TRBD1 for D (6 bases). This CDR3 has 13 residues. Germline V CDR1 and CDR2: LNHDA, SQIVND (reference sequence). Trimming stripped 5 bases from V and 5 bases from J, with 9 bases between. In DNA form, the CDR3 reads TGTGCCAGTAGTTCCGACAGGACCGGGGAGCTGTTTTTT. Translating gives CASSSDRTGELFF.

The rearrangement joins TRBV15 to TRBJ1-5; no definite D call. The V gene lost 0 bases and the J gene lost 1 base, with 7 bases spanning the gap. The CDR3 loop spans 15 amino acids. The germline gives CDR1 LNHNV, CDR2 YYDKDF (reference sequence). The CDR3 sequence is CATSRDWRSNQPQHF. CDR3 in DNA: TGTGCCACCAGCAGAGATTGGAGGAGCAATCAGCCCCAGCATTTT.

The chain links TRBV27 to TRBJ1-5; a possible D gene is TRBD1 (6 bases). From germline, CDR1 is MNHEY and CDR2 SMNVEV (reference sequence). V was cut by 3 bases and J by 10 bases, with 13 bases left in between. The CDR3 is made up of 13 amino acids. CDR3 protein: CASSLGRGLPQHF. CDR3 bases: TGTGCCAGCAGTTTGGGCAGGGGCTTACCCCAGCATTTT.

This clone was found a few times. V gene TRBV5-1 combines with J gene TRBJ1-2; D remains ambiguous. Looked up from germline, CDR1 is SGHRS and CDR2 is YFSETQ. V shed 3 bases and J shed 5 bases, with 14 bases lying between them. The CDR3 spans 14 residues. In DNA, the CDR3 is TGCGCCAGCAGCTATGACACCCGGGGATATGGCTACACCTTC. It specifies CASSYDTRGYGYTF.

This chain uses TRBV7-2 with TRBJ1-1; 7 nucleotides line up with TRBD1. Trimming removed 2 bases from V and 1 base from J; junction bases left unmatched: 4. Germline CDR1 and CDR2: SGHTA and FQGNSA. The length of the CDR3 is 15 residues. The CDR3 here is CASSLMGQRNTEAFF. The CDR3 DNA is TGTGCCAGCAGCTTAATGGGACAGCGGAACACTGAAGCTTTCTTT.

In its sample, this clone was seen a few times. J is TRBJ2-2 and V is TRBV30; D might be TRBD1 (5 bases). This CDR3 contains 13 residues. The germline gives CDR1 GTSNPN, CDR2 SVGIG (reference sequence). Trimming left V 3 bases short and J 3 bases short, with 8 bases between. The chain's CDR3 is CAWSTRDTGELFF. CDR3 DNA sequence: TGTGCCTGGAGCACCAGGGACACCGGGGAGCTGTTTTTT.